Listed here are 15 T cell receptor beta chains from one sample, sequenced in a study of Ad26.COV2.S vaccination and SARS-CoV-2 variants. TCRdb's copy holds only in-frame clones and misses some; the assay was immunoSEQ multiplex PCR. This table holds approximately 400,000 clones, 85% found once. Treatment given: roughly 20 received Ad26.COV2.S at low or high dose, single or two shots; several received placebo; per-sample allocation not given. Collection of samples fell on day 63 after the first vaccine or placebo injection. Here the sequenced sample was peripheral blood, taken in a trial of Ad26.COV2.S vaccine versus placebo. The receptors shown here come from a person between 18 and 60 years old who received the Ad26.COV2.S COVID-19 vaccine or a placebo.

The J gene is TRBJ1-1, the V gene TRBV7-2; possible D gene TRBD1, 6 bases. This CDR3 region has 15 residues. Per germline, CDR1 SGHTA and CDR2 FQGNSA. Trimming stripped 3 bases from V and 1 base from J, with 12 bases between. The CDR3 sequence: CASSLVGTTNTEAFF. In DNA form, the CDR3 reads TGTGCCAGCAGCTTGGTGGGGACAACGAACACTGAAGCTTTCTTT. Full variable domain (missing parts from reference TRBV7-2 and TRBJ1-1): GAGVSQSPSNKVTEKGKDVELRCDPISGHTALYWYRQSLGQGLEFLIYFQGNSAPDKSGLPSDRFSAERTGGSVSTLTIQRTQQEDSAVYLCASSLVGTTNTEAFFGQGTRLTVV.

CDR3 sequence: CASSSDPETPQQINEQFF. CDR3 coding DNA: TGTGCCAGCAGTTCCGACCCCGAGACCCCCCAGCAGATCAATGAGCAGTTCTTC. This chain links TRBV6-2 or TRBV6-3 with TRBJ2-1; D is undetermined. This CDR3 spans 18 amino acids. V lost 4 bases to trimming and J lost 6 bases, with 25 bases between them. Germline CDR1 and CDR2: MNHEY and SVGEGT.

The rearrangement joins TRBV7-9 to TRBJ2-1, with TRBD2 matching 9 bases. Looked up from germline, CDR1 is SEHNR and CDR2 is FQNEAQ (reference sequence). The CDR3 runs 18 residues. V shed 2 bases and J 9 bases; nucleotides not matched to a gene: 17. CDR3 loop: CASSLNWGRREGPGEQFF. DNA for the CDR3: TGTGCCAGCAGCTTAAATTGGGGACGGCGGGAGGGCCCGGGTGAGCAGTTCTTC.

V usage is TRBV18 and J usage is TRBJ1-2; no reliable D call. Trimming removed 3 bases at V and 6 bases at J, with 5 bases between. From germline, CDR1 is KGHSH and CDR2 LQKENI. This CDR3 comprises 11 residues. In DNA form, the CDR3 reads TGTGCCAGCTCACCTCTGCATGGCTACACCTTC. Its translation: CASSPLHGYTF.

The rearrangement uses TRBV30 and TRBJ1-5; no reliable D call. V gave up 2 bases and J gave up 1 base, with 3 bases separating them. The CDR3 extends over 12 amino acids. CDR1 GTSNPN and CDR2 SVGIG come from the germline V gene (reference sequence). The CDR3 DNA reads TGTGCCTGGAGTTTGAGCAATCAGCCCCAGCATTTT. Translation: CAWSLSNQPQHF.

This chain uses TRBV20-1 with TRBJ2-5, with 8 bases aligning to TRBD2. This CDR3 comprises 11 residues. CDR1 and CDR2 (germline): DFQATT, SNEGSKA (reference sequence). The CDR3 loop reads CSGTRQETQYF. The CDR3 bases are TGCAGCGGGACTAGACAAGAGACCCAGTACTTC.

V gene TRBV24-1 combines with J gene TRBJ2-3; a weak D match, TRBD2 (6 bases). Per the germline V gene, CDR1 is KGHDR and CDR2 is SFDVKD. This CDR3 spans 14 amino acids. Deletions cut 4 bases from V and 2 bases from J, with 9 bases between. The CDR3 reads CATSETGLTDTQYF. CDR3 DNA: TGTGCCACCAGTGAAACGGGACTCACAGATACGCAGTATTTT.

The CDR3 sequence is CASSTRSTGGLTGELFF. CDR3 DNA: TGTGCCAGTAGTACCCGATCAACGGGGGGGCTCACCGGGGAGCTGTTTTTT. J is TRBJ2-2 and V is TRBV19; TRBD2 matches 8 bases. The CDR3 is made up of 17 amino acids. The junction had 11 bases not matched to a gene; V was cut back by 4 bases and J by 4 bases. Germline CDR1 is LNHDA and CDR2 is SQIVND (reference sequence).

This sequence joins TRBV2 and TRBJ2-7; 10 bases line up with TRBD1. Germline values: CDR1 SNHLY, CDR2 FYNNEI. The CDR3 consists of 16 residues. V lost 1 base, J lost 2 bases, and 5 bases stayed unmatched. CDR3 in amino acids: CASSEGGTGATYEQYF. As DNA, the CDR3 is TGTGCCAGCAGTGAAGGCGGGACAGGGGCTACCTACGAGCAGTACTTC.

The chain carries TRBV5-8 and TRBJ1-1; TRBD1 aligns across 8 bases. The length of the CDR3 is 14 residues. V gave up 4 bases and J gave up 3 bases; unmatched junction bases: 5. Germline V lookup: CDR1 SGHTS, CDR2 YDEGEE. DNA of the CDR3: TGTGCCAGCAGCCTGACGGACAGGGACACTGAAGCTTTCTTT. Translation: CASSLTDRDTEAFF.

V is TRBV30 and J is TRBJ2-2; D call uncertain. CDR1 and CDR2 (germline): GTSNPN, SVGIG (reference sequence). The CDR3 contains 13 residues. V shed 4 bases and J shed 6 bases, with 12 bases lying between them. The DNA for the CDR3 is TGTGCCTGGACCCGAGGATCGGCCGGGGAGCTGTTTTTT. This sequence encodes CAWTRGSAGELFF.

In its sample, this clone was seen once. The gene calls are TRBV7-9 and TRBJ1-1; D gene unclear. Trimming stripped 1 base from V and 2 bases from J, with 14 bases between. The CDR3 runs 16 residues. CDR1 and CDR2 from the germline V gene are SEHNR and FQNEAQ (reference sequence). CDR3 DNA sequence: TGTGCCAGCAGCTTAGTTCCAGGCAGCATCAACACTGAAGCTTTCTTT. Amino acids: CASSLVPGSINTEAFF.

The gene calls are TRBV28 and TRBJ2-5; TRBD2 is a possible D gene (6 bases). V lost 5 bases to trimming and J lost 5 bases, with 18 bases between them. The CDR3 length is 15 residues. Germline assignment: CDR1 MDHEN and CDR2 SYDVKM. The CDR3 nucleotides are TGTGCCAGCAGTGCATACACCGGGGGTCGGGAGACCCAGTACTTC. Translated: CASSAYTGGRETQYF.

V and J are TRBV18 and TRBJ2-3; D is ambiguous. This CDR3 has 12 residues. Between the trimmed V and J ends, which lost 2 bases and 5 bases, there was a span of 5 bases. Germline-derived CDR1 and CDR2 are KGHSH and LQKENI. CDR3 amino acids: CASSPNQDTQYF. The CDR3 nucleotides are TGTGCCAGCTCACCAAATCAAGATACGCAGTATTTT.

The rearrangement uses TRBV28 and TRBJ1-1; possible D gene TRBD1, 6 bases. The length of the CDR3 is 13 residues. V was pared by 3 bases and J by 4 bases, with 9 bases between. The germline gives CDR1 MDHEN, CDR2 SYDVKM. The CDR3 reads CASSLPGATEAFF. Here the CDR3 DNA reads TGTGCCAGCAGTTTGCCGGGGGCCACTGAAGCTTTCTTT. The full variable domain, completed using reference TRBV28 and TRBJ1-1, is DVKVTQSSRYLVKRTGEKVFLECVQDMDHENMFWYRQDPGLGLRLIYFSYDVKMKEKGDIPEGYSVSREKKERFSLILESASTNQTSMYLCASSLPGATEAFFGQGTRLTVV.